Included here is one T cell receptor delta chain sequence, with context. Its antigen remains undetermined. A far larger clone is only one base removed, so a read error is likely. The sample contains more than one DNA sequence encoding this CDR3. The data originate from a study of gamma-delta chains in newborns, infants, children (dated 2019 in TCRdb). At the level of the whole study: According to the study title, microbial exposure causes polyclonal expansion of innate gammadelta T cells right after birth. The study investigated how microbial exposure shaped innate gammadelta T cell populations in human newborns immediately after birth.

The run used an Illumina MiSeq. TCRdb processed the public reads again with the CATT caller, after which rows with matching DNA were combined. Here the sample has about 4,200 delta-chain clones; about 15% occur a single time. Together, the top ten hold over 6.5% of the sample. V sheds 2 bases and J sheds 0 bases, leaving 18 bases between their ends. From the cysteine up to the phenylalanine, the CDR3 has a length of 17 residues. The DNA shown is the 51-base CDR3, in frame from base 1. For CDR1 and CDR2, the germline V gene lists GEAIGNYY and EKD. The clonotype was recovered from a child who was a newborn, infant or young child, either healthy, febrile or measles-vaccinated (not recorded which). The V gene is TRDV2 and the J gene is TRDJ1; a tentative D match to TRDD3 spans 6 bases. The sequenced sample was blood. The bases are TGTGCCTGTGACAACGTACTGGGAGATACGTACACCGATAAACTCATCTTT. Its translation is CACDNVLGDTYTDKLIF.